Described below is a single T cell receptor (beta chain) sequence and its context. The target antigen is unknown. The data stem from a study of T cell responses to AZD1222 COVID-19 vaccine. General observations from the study: Repertoires were collected only later (after the peak T cell response had occurred). Just a handful of people given AZD1222 tested seropositive at baseline. Donors were chiefly white British, with a greater number of females, and clonal diversity was perhaps underestimated.

Second-dose intervals near 4 or 12 weeks were combined. Clones were read by immunoSEQ multiplex PCR, and TCRdb kept only the in-frame ones, dropping some. Counted here are 45,000 or so clones, roughly 90% occurring once; the ten biggest clones make up around 1.1%. The CDR3 loop spans 16 amino acids. Trimming stripped 3 bases from V and 6 bases from J, with 18 bases between. Germline-derived CDR1 and CDR2 are SGHNT and YYREEE (reference sequence). The V call is TRBV5-4, the J call TRBJ2-2; D may be TRBD1 (6 bases). This receptor was identified in an adult who received the AZD1222 COVID-19 vaccine. The input for sequencing was peripheral blood, taken 28 days after the second AZD1222 dose. The CDR3 loop is CASSSRATSGAGELFF. DNA for the CDR3: TGTGCCAGCAGCTCGAGAGCTACGTCAGGGGCCGGGGAGCTGTTTTTT.